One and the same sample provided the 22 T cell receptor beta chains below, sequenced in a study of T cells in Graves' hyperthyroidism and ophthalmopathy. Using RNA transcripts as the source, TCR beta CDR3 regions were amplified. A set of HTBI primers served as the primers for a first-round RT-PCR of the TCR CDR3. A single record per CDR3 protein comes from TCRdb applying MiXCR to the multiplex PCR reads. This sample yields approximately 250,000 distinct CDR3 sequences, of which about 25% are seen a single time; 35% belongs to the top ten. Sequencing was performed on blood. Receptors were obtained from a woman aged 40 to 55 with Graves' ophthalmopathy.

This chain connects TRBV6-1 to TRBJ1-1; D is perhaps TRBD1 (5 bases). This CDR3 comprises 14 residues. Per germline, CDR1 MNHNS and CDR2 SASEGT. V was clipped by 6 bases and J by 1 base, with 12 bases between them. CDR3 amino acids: CASRGGRGNTEAFF. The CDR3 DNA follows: TGTGCCAGCAGGGGGGGGAGAGGGAACACTGAAGCTTTCTTT.

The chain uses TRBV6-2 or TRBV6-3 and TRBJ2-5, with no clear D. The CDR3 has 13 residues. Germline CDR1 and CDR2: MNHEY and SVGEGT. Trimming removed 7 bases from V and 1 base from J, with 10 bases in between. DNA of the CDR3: TGTGCCAGCACCTTAACACCCCAAGAGACCCAGTACTTC. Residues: CASTLTPQETQYF.

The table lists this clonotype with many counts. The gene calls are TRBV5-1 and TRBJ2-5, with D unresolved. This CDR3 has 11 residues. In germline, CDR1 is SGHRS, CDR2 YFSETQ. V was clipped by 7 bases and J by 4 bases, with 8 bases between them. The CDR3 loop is CASSTLETQYF. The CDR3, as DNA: TGCGCCAGCTCCACCTTAGAGACCCAGTACTTC.

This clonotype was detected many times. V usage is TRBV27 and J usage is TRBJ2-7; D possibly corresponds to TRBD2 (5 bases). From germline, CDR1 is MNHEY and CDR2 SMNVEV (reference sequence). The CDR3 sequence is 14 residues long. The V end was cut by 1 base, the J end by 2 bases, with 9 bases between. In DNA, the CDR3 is TGTGCCAGCAGTTTATTGGGGAGTCCCTACGAGCAGTACTTC. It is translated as CASSLLGSPYEQYF.

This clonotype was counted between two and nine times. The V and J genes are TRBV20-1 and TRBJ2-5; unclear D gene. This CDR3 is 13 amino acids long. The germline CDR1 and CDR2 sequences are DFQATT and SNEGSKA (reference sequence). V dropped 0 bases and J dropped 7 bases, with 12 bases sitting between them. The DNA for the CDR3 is TGCAGTGCTAGAGATTCCCACATCGGGACCCAGTACTTC. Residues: CSARDSHIGTQYF.

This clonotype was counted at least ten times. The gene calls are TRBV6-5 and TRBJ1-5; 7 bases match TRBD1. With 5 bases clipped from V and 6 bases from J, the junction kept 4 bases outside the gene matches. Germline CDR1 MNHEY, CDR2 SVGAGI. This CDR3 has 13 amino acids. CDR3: CASSNTGVQPQHF. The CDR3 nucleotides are TGTGCCAGCAGTAACACAGGGGTTCAGCCCCAGCATTTT.

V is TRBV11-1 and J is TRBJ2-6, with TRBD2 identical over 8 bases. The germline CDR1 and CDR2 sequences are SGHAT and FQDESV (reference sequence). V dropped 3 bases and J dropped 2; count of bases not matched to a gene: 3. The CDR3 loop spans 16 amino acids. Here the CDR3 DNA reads TGTGCCAGCAGCTTGGTGCGGGGGGCTGGGGCCAACGTCCTGACTTTC. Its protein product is CASSLVRGAGANVLTF. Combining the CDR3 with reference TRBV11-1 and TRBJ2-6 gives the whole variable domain EAEVAQSPRYKITEKSQAVAFWCDPISGHATLYWYRQILGQGPELLVQFQDESVVDDSQLPKDRFSAERLKGVDSTLKIQPAELGDSAMYLCASSLVRGAGANVLTFGAGSRLTVL.

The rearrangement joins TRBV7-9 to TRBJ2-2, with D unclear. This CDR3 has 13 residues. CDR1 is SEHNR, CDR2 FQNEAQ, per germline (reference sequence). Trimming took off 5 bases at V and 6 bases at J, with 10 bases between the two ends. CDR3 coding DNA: TGTGCCAGCAGCCACGAATCGGCCGGGGAGCTGTTTTTT. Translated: CASSHESAGELFF.

CDR3 loop: CASSTWTSGSGELFF. CDR3 in DNA: TGTGCCAGCAGCACCTGGACTAGCGGGAGCGGGGAGCTGTTTTTT. This chain connects TRBV9 to TRBJ2-2; 13 nucleotides match TRBD2. J was trimmed by 7 bases and V by 4 bases; bases with no gene match: 4. The length of the CDR3 is 15 residues. Germline values: CDR1 SGDLS, CDR2 YYNGEE.

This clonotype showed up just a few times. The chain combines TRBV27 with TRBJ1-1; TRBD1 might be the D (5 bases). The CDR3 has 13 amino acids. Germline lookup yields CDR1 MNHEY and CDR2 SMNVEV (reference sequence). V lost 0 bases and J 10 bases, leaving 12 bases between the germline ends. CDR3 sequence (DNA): TGTGCCAGCAGTTTATCGTTGGGGGGGGTAGCTTTCTTT. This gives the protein CASSLSLGGVAFF.

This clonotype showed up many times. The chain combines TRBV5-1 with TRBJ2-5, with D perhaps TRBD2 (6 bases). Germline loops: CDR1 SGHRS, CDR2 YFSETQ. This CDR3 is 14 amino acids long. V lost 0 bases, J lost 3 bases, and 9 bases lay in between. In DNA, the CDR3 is TGCGCCAGCAGCTTGGTGGCTAGCGAAGAGACCCAGTACTTC. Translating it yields CASSLVASEETQYF.

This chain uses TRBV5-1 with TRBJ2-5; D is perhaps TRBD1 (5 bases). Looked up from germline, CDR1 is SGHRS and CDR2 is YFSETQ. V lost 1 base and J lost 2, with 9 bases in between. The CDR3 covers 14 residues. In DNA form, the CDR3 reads TGCGCCAGCAGCTTGAAGGGGTGGCAAGAGACCCAGTACTTC. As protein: CASSLKGWQETQYF.

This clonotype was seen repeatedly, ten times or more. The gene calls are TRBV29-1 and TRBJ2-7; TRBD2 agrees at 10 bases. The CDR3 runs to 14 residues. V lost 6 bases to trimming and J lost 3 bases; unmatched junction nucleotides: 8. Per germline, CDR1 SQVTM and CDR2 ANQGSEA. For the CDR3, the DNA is TGCAGCGTGGGACAAGGACTAGCGGTCTACGAGCAGTACTTC. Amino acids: CSVGQGLAVYEQYF.

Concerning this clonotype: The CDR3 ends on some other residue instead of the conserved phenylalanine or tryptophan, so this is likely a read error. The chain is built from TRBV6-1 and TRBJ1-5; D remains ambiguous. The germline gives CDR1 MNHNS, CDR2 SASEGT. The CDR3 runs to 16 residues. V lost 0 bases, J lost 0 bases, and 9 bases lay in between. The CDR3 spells CASSEAASLSNQPQHS. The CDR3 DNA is TGTGCCAGCAGTGAAGCGGCCAGTCTTAGCAATCAGCCCCAGCATTCT.

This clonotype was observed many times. DNA of the CDR3: TGTGCCAGCAGTCGAACCGGGACTAGCGGGCATCAGTACTTC. This translates into CASSRTGTSGHQYF. The chain carries TRBV7-6 and TRBJ2-4; TRBD2 aligns across 12 bases. The CDR3 is 14 amino acids. Trimming at V came to 6 bases and at J to 12 bases, leaving 9 bases not matched to a gene. Germline CDR1 reads SGHVS; CDR2 reads FNYEAQ. The full variable domain, in which reference TRBV7-6 and TRBJ2-4 provide the parts outside the CDR3, is GAGVSQSPRYKVTKRGQDVALRCDPISGHVSLYWYRQALGQGPEFLTYFNYEAQQDKSGLPNDRFSAERPEGSISTLTIQRTEQRDSAMYRCASSRTGTSGHQYFGAGTRLSVL.

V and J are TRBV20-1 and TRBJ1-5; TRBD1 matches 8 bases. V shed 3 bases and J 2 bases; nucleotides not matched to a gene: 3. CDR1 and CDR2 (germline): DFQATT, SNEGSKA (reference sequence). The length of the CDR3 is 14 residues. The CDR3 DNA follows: TGCAGTGCTAGGAACAGGGGGTGCAATCAGCCCCAGCATTTT. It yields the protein CSARNRGCNQPQHF.

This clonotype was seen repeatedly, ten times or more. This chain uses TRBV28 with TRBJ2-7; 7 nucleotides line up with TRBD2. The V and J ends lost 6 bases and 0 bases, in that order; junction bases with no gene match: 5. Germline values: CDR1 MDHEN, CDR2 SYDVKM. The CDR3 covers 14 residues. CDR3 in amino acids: CASRWAGDSYEQYF. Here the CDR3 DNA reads TGTGCCAGCAGGTGGGCGGGAGACTCCTACGAGCAGTACTTC. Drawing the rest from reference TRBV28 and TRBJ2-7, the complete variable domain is DVKVTQSSRYLVKRTGEKVFLECVQDMDHENMFWYRQDPGLGLRLIYFSYDVKMKEKGDIPEGYSVSREKKERFSLILESASTNQTSMYLCASRWAGDSYEQYFGPGTRLTVT.

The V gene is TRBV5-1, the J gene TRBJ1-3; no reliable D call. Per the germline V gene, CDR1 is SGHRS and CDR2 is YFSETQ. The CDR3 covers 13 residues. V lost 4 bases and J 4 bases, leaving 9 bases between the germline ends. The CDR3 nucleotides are TGCGCCAGCAGCGCCGCACAGGGAAACACCATATATTTT. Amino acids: CASSAAQGNTIYF.

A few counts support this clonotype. In nucleotides, the CDR3 is TGTGCCAGCAGCGGGCCAGGGACAACCGCCTACGAGCAGTACTTC. Translated, it gives CASSGPGTTAYEQYF. The chain combines TRBV28 with TRBJ2-7; TRBD1 might be the D (6 bases). Trimming removed 6 bases from V and 2 bases from J, with 17 bases in between. This CDR3 comprises 15 residues. The V gene's germline CDR1 is MDHEN and CDR2 SYDVKM.

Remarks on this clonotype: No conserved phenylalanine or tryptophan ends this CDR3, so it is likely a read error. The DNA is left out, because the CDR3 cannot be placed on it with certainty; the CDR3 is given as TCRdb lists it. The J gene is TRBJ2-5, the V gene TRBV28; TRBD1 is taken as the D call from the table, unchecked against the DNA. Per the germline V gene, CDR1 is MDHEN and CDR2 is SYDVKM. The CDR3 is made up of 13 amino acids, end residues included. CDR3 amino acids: CASSPDRGETRYV.

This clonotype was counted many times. The CDR3 sequence is CSVSPGDDGYTF. The CDR3 region has the DNA TGCAGCGTTTCCCCCGGAGACGATGGCTACACCTTC. V usage is TRBV29-1 and J usage is TRBJ1-2; D is uncertain. Per the germline V gene, CDR1 is SQVTM and CDR2 is ANQGSEA. The V and J ends lost 5 bases and 6 bases respectively, with 13 bases between them. This CDR3 has 12 residues.

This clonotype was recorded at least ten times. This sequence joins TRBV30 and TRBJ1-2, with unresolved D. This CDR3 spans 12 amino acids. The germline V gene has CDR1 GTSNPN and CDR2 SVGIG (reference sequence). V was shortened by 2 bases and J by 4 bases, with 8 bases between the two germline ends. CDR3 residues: CAWSRTAYGYTF. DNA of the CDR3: TGTGCCTGGAGTCGAACAGCCTATGGCTACACCTTC. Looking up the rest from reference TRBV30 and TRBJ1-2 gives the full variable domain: SQTIHQWPATLVQPVGSPLSLECTVEGTSNPNLYWYRQAAGRGLQLLFYSVGIGQISSEVPQNLSASRPQDRQFILSSKKLLLSDSGFYLCAWSRTAYGYTFGSGTRLTVV.